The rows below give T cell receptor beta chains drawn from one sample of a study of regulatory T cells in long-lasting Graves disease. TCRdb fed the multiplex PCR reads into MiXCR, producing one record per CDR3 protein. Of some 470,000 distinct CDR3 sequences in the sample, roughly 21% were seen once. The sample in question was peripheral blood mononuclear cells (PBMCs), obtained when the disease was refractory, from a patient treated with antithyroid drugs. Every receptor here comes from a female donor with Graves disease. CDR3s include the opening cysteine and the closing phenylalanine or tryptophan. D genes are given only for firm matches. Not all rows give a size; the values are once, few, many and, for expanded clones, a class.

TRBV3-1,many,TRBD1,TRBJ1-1,TGTGCCAGCAGCTCTGACAGGGGAGGTGAAGCTTTCTTT,CASSSDRGGEAFF
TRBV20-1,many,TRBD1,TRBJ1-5,TGCAGTGCACGGGAGGGACAGCATCTCAATCAGCCCCAGCATTTT,CSAREGQHLNQPQHF
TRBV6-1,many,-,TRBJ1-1,TGTGCCAGCAATCCCACTCGAACCACTGAAGCTTTCTTT,CASNPTRTTEAFF
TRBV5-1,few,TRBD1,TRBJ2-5,TGCGCCAGCAGCTGGGGGACAGGAAAAGAGACCCAGTACTTC,CASSWGTGKETQYF
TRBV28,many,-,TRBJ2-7,TGTGCCAGCAGTCTCTACCGGGACACAATCTACGAGCAGTACTTC,CASSLYRDTIYEQYF
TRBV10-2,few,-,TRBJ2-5,TGCGCCAGCAGTGAGTATCGGAGCCAAGAGACCCAGTACTTC,CASSEYRSQETQYF
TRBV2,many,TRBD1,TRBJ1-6,TGTGCCAGCAGGTCCGGGACAGGGGTTAATTCACCCCTCCACTTT,CASRSGTGVNSPLHF
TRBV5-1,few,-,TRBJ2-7,TGCGCCAGCAGCTTGGGTCTCTCACTCGAGCAGTACTTC,CASSLGLSLEQYF
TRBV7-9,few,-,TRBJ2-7,TGTGCCAGCACACCAGCTAGCGTCGACGAGCAGTACTTC,CASTPASVDEQYF
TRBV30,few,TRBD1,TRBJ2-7,TGTGCCTGGAGTGCCGGGACAGCGTCCTACGAGCAGTACTTC,CAWSAGTASYEQYF
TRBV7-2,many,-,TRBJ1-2,TGTGCCAGCAGCTTATCTAAGGGTTCCGGGGGCTACACCTTC,CASSLSKGSGGYTF
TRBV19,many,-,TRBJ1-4,TGTGCCAGTAGTATCGCCGGGGCTGGTTTTGCAACTAATGAAAAACTGTTTTTT,CASSIAGAGFATNEKLFF
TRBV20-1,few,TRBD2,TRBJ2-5,TGCAGTGCTCGGCCGGGACTAGCGGGGACTGAAAAGACCCAGTACTTC,CSARPGLAGTEKTQYF
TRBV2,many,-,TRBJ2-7,TGTGCCAGCAGTGAGCTGACTAGTCAGGAGCAGTACTTC,CASSELTSQEQYF
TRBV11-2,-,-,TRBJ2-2,TGTGCCAGCAGCTGGATTAGTCGGGCGGGGCCGAACACCGGGGAGCTGTTTTTT,CASSWISRAGPNTGELFF
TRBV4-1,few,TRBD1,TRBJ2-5,TGCGCCAGCAGCCTGGGACAGGGGAACGGGGAGACCCAGTACTTC,CASSLGQGNGETQYF
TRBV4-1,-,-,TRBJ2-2,TGCGCCAGCAGCCAGGCCCCACCCCCTGACACCGGGGAGCTGTTTTTT,CASSQAPPPDTGELFF
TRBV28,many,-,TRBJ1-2,TGTGCCAGCAGTTTAAGGGGCACAAACTATGGCTACACCTTC,CASSLRGTNYGYTF
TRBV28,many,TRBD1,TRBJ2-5,TGTGCCAGCAGTTACCTCAGACAGGGATTAAGGCAAGAGACCCAGTACTTC,CASSYLRQGLRQETQYF
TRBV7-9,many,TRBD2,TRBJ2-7,TGTGCCAGCAGCTTGAAGGCGGCCAGCGGGGGGGCCTACGAGCAGTACTTC,CASSLKAASGGAYEQYF
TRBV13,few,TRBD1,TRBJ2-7,TGTGCCAGCAGCCGACAGGGTCAAGGCGAGCAGTACTTC,CASSRQGQGEQYF
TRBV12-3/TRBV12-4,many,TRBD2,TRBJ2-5,TGTGCCAGCACCCCCCGGACTAGCGGGCCGGTGGGGGCCCAGTACTTC,CASTPRTSGPVGAQYF
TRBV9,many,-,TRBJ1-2,TGTGCCAGCAGCCAGAGGCAGAACTATGGCTACACCTTC,CASSQRQNYGYTF
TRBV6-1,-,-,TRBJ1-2,TGTGCCAGCAGTCTACGACAGGACCTTCTAAACTATGGCTACACCTTC,CASSLRQDLLNYGYTF
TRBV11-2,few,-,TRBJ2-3,TGTGCCAGCAGCTTGAGTGGACAGTTCACAGATACGCAGTATTTT,CASSLSGQFTDTQYF
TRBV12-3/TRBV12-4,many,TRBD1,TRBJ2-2,TGTGCCAGCAGCGGACAGGGAACCGGGGAGCTGTTTTTT,CASSGQGTGELFF
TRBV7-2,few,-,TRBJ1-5,TGTGCCAGCAGCCAGGGGACTGAGCAGCCCCAGCATTTT,CASSQGTEQPQHF
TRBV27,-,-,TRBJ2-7,TGTGCCAGCAGTCCAAACCCTAGCGCCGGTTTGAGCTACGAGCAGTACTTC,CASSPNPSAGLSYEQYF